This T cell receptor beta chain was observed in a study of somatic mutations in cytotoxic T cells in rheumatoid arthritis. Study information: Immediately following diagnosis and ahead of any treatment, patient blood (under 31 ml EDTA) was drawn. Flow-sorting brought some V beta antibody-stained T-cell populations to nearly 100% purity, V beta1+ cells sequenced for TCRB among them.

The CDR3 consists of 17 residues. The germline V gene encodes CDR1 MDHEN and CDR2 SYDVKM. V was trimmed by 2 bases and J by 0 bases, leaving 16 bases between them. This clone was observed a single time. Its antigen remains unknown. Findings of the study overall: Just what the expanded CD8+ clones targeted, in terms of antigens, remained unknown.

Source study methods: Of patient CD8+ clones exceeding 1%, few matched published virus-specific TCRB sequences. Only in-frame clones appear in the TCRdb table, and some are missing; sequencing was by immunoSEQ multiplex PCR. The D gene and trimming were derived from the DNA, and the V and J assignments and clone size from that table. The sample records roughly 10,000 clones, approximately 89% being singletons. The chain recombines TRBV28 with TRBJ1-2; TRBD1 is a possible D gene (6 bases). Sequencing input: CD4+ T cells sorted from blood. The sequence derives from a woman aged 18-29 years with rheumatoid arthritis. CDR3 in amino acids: CASSLRHTGTTNYGYTF. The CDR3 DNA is TGTGCCAGCAGTTTACGACATACCGGGACAACTAACTATGGCTACACCTTC.